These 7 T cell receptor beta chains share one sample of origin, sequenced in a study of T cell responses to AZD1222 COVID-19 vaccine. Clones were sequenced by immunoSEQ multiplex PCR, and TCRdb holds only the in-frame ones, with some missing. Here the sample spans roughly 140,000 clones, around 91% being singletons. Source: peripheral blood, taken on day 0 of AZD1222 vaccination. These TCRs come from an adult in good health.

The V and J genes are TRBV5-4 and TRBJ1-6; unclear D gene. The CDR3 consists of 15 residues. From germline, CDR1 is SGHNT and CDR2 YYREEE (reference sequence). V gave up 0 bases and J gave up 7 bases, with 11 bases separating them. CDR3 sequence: CASSLGGSINSPLHF. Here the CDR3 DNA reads TGTGCCAGCAGCTTGGGTGGCAGCATCAATTCACCCCTCCACTTT.

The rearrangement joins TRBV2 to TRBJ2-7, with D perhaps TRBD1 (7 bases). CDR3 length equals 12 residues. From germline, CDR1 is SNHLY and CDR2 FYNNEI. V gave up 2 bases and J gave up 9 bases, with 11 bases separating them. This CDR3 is CASSEQGGVQYF. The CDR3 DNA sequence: TGTGCCAGCAGTGAACAGGGGGGAGTGCAGTACTTC.

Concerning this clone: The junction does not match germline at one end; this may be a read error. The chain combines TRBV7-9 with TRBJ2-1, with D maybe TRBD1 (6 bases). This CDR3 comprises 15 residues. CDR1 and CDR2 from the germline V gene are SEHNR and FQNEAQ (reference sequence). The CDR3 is CASSSYRASHNEQFF. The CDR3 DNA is TGTGCCAGCAGCTCGTACAGGGCCTCCCACAATGAGCAGTTCTTC.

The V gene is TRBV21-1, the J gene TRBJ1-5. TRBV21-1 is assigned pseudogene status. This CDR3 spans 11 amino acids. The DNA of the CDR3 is TGTGCCAGACCTGGATATGATCCCCAGCATTTT. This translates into CARPGYDPQHF.

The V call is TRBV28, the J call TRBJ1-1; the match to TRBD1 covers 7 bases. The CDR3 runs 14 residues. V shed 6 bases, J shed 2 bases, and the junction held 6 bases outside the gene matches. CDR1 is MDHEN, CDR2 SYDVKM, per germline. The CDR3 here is CASRPGTDNTEAFF. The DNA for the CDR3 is TGTGCCAGCAGACCCGGGACAGATAACACTGAAGCTTTCTTT.

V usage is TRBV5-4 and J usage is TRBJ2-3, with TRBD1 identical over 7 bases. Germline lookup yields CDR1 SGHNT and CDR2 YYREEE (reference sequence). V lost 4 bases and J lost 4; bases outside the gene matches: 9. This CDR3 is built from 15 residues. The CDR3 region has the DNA TGTGCCAGCAGCACCCCAGACAGGGAGCCAGATACGCAGTATTTT. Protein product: CASSTPDREPDTQYF.

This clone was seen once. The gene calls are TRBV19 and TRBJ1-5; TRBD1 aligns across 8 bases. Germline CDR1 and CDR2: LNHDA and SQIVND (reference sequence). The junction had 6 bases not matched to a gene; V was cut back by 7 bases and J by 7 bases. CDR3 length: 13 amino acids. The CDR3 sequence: CASTTGAGQPQHF. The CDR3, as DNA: TGTGCCAGTACGACAGGGGCGGGGCAGCCCCAGCATTTT.